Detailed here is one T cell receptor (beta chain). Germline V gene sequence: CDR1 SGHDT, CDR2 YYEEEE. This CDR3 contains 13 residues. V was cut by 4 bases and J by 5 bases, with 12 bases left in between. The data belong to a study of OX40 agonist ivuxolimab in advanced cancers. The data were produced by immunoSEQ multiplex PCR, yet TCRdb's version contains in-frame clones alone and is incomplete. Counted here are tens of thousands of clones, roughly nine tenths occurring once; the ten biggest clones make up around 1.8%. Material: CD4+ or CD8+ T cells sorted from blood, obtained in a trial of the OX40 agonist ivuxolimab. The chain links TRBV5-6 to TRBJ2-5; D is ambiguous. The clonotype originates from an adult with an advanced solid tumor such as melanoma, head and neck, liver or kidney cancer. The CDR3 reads CASSTTLPETQYF. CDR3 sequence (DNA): TGTGCCAGCAGCACGACCCTCCCGGAGACCCAGTACTTC.